The rows below give T cell receptor beta chains drawn from one sample of a study of response to subunit inactivated influenza vaccine. MiXCR, run by TCRdb on the RT-PCR reads, gives a single entry per CDR3 protein. Found here are 500,000 to 600,000 distinct CDR3 sequences, about 15% of them singletons; the top ten hold approximately 3%. The sequencing used CD4+ T cells sorted from PBMCs, collected less than 30 months after vaccination. These receptors were obtained from a man between 50 and 75 years old who received an inactivated influenza vaccine. The CDR3 runs from the conserved cysteine through the conserved F or W. D genes are given only for firm matches. Expanded clones are given a class, and other clones once, few, many or no size at all.

few	TRBJ2-2	.	TRBV6-5	CASSYSRNKNGELFF	TGTGCCAGCAGTTACTCGCGGAATAAGAACGGGGAGCTGTTTTTT
.	TRBJ2-5	TRBD2	TRBV2	CASRDPGLAGGAETQYF	TGTGCCAGCAGAGATCCGGGACTAGCGGGGGGTGCGGAGACCCAGTACTTC
few	TRBJ2-1	.	TRBV6-2/TRBV6-3	CASSYWGLAGSYNEQFF	TGTGCCAGCAGTTACTGGGGACTTGCCGGCTCCTACAATGAGCAGTTCTTC
few	TRBJ2-7	TRBD1	TRBV6-1	CASSPTGTGLPYEQYF	TGTGCCAGCAGTCCCACCGGGACAGGACTTCCCTACGAGCAGTACTTC
few	TRBJ2-1	.	TRBV29-1	CSVESQKQFF	TGCAGCGTTGAGAGCCAGAAGCAGTTCTTC
.	TRBJ2-5	TRBD1	TRBV14	CASSQEDRGPQETQYF	TGTGCCAGCAGCCAAGAAGACAGGGGGCCCCAAGAGACCCAGTACTTC
few	TRBJ2-1	TRBD2	TRBV29-1	CSVEVTSGNNEQFF	TGCAGCGTTGAGGTAACTAGCGGAAACAATGAGCAGTTCTTC
.	TRBJ2-2	TRBD1	TRBV4-3	CASSQEVGTGHGELFF	TGCGCCAGCAGCCAAGAGGTCGGGACAGGGCACGGGGAGCTGTTTTTT
.	TRBJ1-1	.	TRBV11-2	CASSLGGWNTEAFF	TGTGCCAGCAGCTTAGGGGGTTGGAACACTGAAGCTTTCTTT
.	TRBJ2-7	TRBD1	TRBV20-1	CSARGTGGGSPEQYF	TGCAGTGCTAGAGGAACAGGGGGCGGGTCTCCCGAGCAGTACTTC
.	TRBJ2-5	.	TRBV5-4	CASVGEETQYF	TGTGCCAGTGTGGGGGAAGAGACCCAGTACTTC
.	TRBJ1-4	TRBD1	TRBV4-2	CASSQFLQGARYEKLFF	TGTGCCAGCAGCCAGTTTTTACAGGGGGCGCGATATGAAAAACTGTTTTTT
few	TRBJ2-7	TRBD1	TRBV5-6	CATPDRGSSYEQYF	TGTGCCACGCCCGACAGGGGAAGCTCCTACGAGCAGTACTTC
few	TRBJ1-1	.	TRBV20-1	CSASLVNTEAFF	TGCAGTGCTAGTCTAGTGAACACTGAAGCTTTCTTT
.	TRBJ1-1	.	TRBV7-9	CASSEGRSAFF	TGTGCCAGCAGCGAGGGGAGGTCAGCTTTCTTT
few	TRBJ2-2	TRBD1	TRBV12-3/TRBV12-4	CASSLSGQKNTGELFF	TGTGCCAGCAGTTTATCGGGACAGAAAAACACCGGGGAGCTGTTTTTT
many	TRBJ1-2	.	TRBV6-1	CASSGLGGYTF	TGTGCCAGCAGCGGACTGGGAGGCTACACCTTC
few	TRBJ2-4	.	TRBV3-1	CASSQDLGGASKNIQYF	TGTGCCAGCAGCCAAGATCTCGGGGGCGCATCCAAAAACATTCAGTACTTC
few	TRBJ2-3	TRBD1	TRBV12-3/TRBV12-4	CASSPGTGERYF	TGTGCCAGCAGTCCCGGGACAGGGGAACGGTATTTT
.	TRBJ2-2	TRBD1	TRBV27	CASSNNRGGTGELFF	TGTGCCAGCAGTAACAACAGGGGCGGCACCGGGGAGCTGTTTTTT
few	TRBJ2-4	.	TRBV6-2/TRBV6-3	CASSNGQRVQNIQYF	TGTGCCAGCAGTAACGGACAGCGGGTCCAAAACATTCAGTACTTC
.	TRBJ2-7	TRBD2	TRBV9	CASSVAGGWVGEQYF	TGTGCCAGCAGCGTAGCGGGAGGATGGGTTGGGGAGCAGTACTTC
few	TRBJ2-7	.	TRBV5-1	CASSLAGADYEQYF	TGCGCCAGCAGCTTGGCCGGGGCGGATTACGAGCAGTACTTC
.	TRBJ2-2	.	TRBV5-1	CASSLGPRRAGELFF	TGCGCCAGCAGCTTGGGGCCCCGACGGGCCGGGGAGCTGTTTTTT
.	TRBJ1-2	.	TRBV12-3/TRBV12-4	CASSLMASYGYTF	TGTGCCAGCAGTTTGATGGCATCCTATGGCTACACCTTC
.	TRBJ1-5	.	TRBV20-1	CSATPGHVNQPQHF	TGCAGTGCTACCCCGGGACATGTTAATCAGCCCCAGCATTTT
.	TRBJ2-2	.	TRBV7-2	CASSFRSSNTGELFF	TGTGCCAGCAGCTTCCGGAGCTCGAACACCGGGGAGCTGTTTTTT
.	TRBJ1-4	.	TRBV18	CASSEGAANEKLFF	TGTGCCAGCTCTGAGGGCGCGGCTAATGAAAAACTGTTTTTT